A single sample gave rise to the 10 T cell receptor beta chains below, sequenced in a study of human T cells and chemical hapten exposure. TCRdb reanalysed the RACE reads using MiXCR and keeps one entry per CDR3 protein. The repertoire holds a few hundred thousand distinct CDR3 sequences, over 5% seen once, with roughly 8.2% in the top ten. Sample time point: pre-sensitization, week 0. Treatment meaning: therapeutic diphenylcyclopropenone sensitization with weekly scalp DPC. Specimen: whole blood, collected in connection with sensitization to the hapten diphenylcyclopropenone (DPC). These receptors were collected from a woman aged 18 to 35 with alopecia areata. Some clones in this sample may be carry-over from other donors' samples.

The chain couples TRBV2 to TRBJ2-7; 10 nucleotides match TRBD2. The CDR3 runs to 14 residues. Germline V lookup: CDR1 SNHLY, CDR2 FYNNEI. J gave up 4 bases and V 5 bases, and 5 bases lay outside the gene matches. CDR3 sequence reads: CASSSGTSEYEQYF. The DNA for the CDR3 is TGTGCCAGCAGTTCAGGGACTAGCGAGTACGAGCAGTACTTC.

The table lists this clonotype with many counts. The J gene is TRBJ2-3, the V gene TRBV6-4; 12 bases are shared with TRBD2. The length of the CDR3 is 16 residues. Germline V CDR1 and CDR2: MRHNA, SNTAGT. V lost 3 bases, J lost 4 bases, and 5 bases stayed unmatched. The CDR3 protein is CASSETLAGGADTQYF. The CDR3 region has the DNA TGTGCCAGCAGTGAGACACTAGCGGGGGGCGCAGATACGCAGTATTTT.

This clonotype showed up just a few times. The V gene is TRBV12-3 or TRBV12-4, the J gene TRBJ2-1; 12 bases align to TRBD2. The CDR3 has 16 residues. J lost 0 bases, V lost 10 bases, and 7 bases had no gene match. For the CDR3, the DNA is TGTGCCATACACCCTAGCGGGGGGGCCTCCTACAATGAGCAGTTCTTC. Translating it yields CAIHPSGGASYNEQFF.

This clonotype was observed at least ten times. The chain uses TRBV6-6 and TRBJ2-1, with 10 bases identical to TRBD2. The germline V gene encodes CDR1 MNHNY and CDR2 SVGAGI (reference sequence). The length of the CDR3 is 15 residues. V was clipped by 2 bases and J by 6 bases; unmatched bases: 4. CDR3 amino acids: CASSYGVAGGNEQFF. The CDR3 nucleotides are TGTGCCAGCAGTTACGGGGTAGCGGGAGGCAATGAGCAGTTCTTC.

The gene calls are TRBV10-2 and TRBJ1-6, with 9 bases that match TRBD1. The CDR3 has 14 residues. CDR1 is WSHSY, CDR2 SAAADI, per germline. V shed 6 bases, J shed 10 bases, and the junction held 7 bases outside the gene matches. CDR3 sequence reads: CASRIGTGRSPLHF. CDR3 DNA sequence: TGCGCCAGCAGGATTGGGACAGGGAGGTCACCCCTCCACTTT.

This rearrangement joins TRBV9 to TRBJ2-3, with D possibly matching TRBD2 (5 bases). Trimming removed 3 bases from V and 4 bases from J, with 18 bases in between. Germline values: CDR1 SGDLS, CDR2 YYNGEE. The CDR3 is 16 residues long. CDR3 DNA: TGTGCCAGCAGCGCTGAAGGACTCGCAGGTCCAGATACGCAGTATTTT. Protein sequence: CASSAEGLAGPDTQYF.

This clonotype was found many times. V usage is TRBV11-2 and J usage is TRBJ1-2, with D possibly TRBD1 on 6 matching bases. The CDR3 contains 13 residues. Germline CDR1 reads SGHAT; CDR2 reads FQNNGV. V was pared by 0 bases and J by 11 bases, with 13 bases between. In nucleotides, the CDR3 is TGTGCCAGCAGCTTAGACTCCACAGGGATTTACACCTTC. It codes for CASSLDSTGIYTF.

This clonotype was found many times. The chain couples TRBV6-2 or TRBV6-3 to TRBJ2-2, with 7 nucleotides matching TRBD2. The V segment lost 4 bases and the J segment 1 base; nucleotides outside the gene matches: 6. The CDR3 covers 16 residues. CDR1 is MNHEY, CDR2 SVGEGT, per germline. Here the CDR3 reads CASSSPASGNTGELFF. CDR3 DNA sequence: TGTGCCAGCAGTTCCCCGGCTAGCGGGAACACCGGGGAGCTGTTTTTT.

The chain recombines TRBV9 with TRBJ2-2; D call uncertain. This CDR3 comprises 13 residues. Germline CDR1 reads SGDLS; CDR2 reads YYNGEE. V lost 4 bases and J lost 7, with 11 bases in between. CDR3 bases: TGTGCCAGCAGCTACCGGACGATCGGGGAGCTGTTTTTT. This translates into CASSYRTIGELFF.

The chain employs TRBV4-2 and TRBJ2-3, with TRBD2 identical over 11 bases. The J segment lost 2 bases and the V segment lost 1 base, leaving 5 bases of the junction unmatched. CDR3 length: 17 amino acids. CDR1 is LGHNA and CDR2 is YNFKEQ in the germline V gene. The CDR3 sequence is CASSQGASGGPTDTQYF. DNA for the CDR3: TGTGCCAGCAGCCAAGGAGCTAGCGGGGGGCCCACAGATACGCAGTATTTT.